This T cell receptor (beta chain) was captured in a study of high-grade serous ovarian cancer treatment subgroups. Study as a whole: Mean per sample: around 14,000 reads, about 7,000 unique TCR beta rearrangements. Study-level results: CDR1 and CDR2 were left unanalyzed; analyses focused on CDR3.

Remarks on this clone: The antigen is unknown.

TCRdb keeps only in-frame clones here, not all; method: immunoSEQ multiplex PCR. This table holds about 6,800 clones, roughly 85% found once. Tumor samples were obtained before definitive surgery or chemotherapy. CDR1 is SGHNT, CDR2 YYREEE, per germline (reference sequence). The CDR3 length is 17 residues. Losses at the gene ends were 4 bases for V and 2 bases for J; bases not matched to a gene: 11. Sequencing was done on a sample of tumor tissue. The receptor was derived from a human donor with high-grade serous ovarian cancer. V gene TRBV5-4 combines with J gene TRBJ2-3; TRBD1 matches at 9 bases. The CDR3 sequence: CASSPPPGQGYTDTQYF. The CDR3 DNA is TGTGCCAGCAGCCCCCCCCCGGGACAGGGTTACACAGATACGCAGTATTTT.